This T cell receptor beta chain was profiled in a study of CD8 T cells in Susac syndrome. Notes on the study in general: The authors acknowledged that their TCR sequencing and HLA analysis involved a relatively small number of individuals.

The germline V gene encodes CDR1 SGHAT and CDR2 FQNNGV. The CDR3 has 16 residues. The ends were cut back, 5 bases at V and 4 bases at J, with 17 bases in the middle. Negative isolation was used for CD8+ and CD4+ T cells and FACS enrichment for TEMRA cells. Random hexamers primed reverse transcription of about 0.5 to 1 ug RNA. The amplification used immunoSEQ multiplex PCR on TCR beta CDR3; it spanned 54 Vbeta and 13 Jbeta. A single record per CDR3 protein comes from TCRdb applying MiXCR to the immunoSEQ multiplex PCR reads. The sample holds about 73,000 distinct CDR3 sequences, about 95% seen once. Comments on this clonotype: As yet, its antigen is unknown.

The clonotype comes from a human donor with multiple sclerosis. V gene TRBV11-2 combines with J gene TRBJ1-4; tentatively, D is TRBD1 (6 bases). Specimen: CD8+ T cells from PBMCs. The CDR3 loop is CASSLAPDSLNEKLFF. In nucleotides, the CDR3 is TGTGCCAGCAGCCTTGCCCCGGACAGCCTTAATGAAAAACTGTTTTTT.